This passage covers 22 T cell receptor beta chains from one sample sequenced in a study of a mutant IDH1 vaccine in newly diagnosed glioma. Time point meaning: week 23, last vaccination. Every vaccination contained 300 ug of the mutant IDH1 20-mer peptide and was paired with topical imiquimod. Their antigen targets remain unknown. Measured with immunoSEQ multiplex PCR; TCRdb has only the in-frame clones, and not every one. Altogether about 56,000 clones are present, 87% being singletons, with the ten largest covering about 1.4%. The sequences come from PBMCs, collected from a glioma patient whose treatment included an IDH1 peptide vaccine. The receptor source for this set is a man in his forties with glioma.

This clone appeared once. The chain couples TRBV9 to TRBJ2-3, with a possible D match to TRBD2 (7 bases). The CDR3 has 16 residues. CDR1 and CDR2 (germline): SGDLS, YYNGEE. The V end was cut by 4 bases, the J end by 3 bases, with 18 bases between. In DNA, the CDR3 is TGTGCCAGCAGCACAGGGACAATCGGGGGGACAGATACGCAGTATTTT. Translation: CASSTGTIGGTDTQYF.

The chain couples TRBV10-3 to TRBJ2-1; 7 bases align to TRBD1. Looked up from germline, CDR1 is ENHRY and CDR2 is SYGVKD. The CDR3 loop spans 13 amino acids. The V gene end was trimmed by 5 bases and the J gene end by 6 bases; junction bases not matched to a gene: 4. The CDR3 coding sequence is TGTGCCATCAGTAACAGGGGACCCAATGAGCAGTTCTTC. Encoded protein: CAISNRGPNEQFF.

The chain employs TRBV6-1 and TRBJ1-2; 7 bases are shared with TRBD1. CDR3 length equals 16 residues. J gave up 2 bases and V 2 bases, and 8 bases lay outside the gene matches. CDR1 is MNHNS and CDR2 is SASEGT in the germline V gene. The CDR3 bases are TGTGCCAGCAGTGAACGGGACAGTTTTTTAAACTATGGCTACACCTTC. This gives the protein CASSERDSFLNYGYTF.

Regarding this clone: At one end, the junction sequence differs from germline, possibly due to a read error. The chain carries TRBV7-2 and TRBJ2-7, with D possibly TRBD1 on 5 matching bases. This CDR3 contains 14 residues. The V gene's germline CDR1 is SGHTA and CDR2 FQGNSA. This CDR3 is CASTLGVSSYEQYF. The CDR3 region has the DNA TGTGCCAGCACCTTAGGGGTCAGTTCCTACGAGCAGTACTTC.

The CDR3 loop is CANRPTGGAGANVLTF. DNA for the CDR3: TGTGCCAACAGACCTACAGGGGGCGCTGGGGCCAACGTCCTGACTTTC. V and J are TRBV2 and TRBJ2-6, with 9 bases lining up with TRBD1. Germline trimming cut 10 bases from V and 2 bases from J; bases unmatched to any gene: 9. CDR1 and CDR2 from the germline V gene are SNHLY and FYNNEI. The CDR3 length is 16 residues.

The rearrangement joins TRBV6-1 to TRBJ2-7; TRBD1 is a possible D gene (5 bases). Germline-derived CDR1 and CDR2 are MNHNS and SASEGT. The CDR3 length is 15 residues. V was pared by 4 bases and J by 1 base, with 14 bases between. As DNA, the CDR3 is TGTGCCAGCAGTGGGTTGCAGGGTAGGTCCTACGAGCAGTACTTC. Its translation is CASSGLQGRSYEQYF.

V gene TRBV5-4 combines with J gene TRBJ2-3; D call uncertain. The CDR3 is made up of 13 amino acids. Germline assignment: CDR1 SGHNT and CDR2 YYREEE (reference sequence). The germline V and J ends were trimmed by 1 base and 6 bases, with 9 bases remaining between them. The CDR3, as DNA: TGTGCCAGCAGCTTGATCGCGAGGGATACGCAGTATTTT. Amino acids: CASSLIARDTQYF.

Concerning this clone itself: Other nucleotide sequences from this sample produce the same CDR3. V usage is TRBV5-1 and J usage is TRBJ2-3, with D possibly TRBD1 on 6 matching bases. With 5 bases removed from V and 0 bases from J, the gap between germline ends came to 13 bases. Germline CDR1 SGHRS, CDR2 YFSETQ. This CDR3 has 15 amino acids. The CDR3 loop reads CASSPGHTSTDTQYF. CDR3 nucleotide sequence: TGCGCCAGCAGTCCGGGACATACCAGCACAGATACGCAGTATTTT. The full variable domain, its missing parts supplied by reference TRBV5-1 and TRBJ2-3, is KAGVTQTPRYLIKTRGQQVTLSCSPISGHRSVSWYQQTPGQGLQFLFEYFSETQRNKGNFPGRFSGRQFSNSRSEMNVSTLELGDSALYLCASSPGHTSTDTQYFGPGTRLTVL.

DNA of the CDR3: TGTGCCAGCAGCCCAGGACTAGCGGCCTACGAGCAGTACTTC. Residues: CASSPGLAAYEQYF. The chain recombines TRBV28 with TRBJ2-7; 10 bases match TRBD2. J was trimmed by 2 bases and V by 6 bases; bases with no gene match: 4. The CDR3 is made up of 14 amino acids. From germline, CDR1 is MDHEN and CDR2 SYDVKM.

The CDR3: CASSPRGDRELFF. CDR3 nucleotides: TGTGCCAGCAGCCCCCGGGGGGACCGGGAGCTGTTTTTT. The J gene is TRBJ2-2, the V gene TRBV7-2, with 7 positions matching TRBD2. CDR1 is SGHTA, CDR2 FQGNSA, per germline. The CDR3 spans 13 residues. V was pared by 5 bases and J by 9 bases, with 6 bases of the junction left unmatched.

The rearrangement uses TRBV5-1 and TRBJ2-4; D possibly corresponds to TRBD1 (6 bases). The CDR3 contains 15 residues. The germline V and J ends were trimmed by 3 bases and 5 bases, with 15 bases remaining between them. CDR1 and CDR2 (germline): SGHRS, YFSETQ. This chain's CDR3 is CASSSQPGAENIQYF. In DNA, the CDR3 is TGCGCCAGCAGCTCACAGCCAGGGGCGGAAAACATTCAGTACTTC.

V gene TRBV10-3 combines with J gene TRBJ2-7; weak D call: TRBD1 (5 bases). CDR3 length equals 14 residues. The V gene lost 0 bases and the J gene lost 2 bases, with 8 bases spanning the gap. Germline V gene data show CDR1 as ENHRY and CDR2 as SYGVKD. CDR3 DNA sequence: TGTGCCATCAGTGAGTCAGGCAGGGCCTACGAGCAGTACTTC. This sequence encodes CAISESGRAYEQYF.

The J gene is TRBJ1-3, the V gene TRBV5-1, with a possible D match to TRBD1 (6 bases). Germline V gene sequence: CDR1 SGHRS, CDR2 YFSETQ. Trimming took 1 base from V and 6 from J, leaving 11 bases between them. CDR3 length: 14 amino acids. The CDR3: CASSLQPGANTIYF. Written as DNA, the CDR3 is TGCGCCAGCAGCTTGCAGCCAGGGGCAAACACCATATATTTT.

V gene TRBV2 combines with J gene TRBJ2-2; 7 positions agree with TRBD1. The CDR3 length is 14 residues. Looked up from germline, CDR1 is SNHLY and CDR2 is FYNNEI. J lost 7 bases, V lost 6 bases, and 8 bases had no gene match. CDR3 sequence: CASSPDRVVGELFF. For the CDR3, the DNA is TGTGCCAGCAGCCCAGACAGGGTGGTCGGGGAGCTGTTTTTT.

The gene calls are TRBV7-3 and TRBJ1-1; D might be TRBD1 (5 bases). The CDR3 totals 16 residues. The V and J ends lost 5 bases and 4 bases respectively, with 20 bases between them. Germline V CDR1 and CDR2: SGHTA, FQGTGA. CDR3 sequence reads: CASSPVERGRGTEAFF. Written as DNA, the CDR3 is TGTGCCAGCAGCCCCGTTGAGAGGGGAAGGGGCACTGAAGCTTTCTTT.

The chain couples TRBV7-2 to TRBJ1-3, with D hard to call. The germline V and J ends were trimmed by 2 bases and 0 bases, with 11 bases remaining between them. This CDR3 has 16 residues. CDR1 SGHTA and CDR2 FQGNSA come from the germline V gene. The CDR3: CASSLMQAASGNTIYF. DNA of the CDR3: TGTGCCAGCAGCTTAATGCAGGCCGCCTCTGGAAACACCATATATTTT.

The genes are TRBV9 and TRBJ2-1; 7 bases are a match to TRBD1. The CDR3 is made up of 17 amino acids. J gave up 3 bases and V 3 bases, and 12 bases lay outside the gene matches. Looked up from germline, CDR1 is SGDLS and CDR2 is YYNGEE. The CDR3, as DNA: TGTGCCAGCAGCGGGGTATATCCGGGACAGTACTACAATGAGCAGTTCTTC. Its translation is CASSGVYPGQYYNEQFF.

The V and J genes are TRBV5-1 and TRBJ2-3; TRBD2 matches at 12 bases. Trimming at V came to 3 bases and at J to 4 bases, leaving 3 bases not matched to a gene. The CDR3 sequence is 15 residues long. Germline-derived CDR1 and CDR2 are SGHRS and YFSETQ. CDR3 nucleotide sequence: TGCGCCAGCAGCTCGACTAGCGGGAGTCCAGATACGCAGTATTTT. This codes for CASSSTSGSPDTQYF.

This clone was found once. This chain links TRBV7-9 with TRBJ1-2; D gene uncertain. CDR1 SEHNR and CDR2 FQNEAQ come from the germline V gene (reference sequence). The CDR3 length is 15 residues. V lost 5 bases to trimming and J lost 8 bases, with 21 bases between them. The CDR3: CASSPRAADLVGYTF. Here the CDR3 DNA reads TGTGCCAGCAGCCCAAGGGCTGCCGACCTCGTGGGCTACACCTTC.

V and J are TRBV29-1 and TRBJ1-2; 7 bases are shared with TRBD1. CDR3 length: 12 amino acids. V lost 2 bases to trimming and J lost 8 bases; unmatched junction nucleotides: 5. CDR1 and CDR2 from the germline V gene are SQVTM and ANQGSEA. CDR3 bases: TGCAGCGTTGAAAGGGGGCGAAGCGGCTACACCTTC. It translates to CSVERGRSGYTF.

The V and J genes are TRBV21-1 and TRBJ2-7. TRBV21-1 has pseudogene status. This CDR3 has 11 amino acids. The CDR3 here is CATPLTYEQYF. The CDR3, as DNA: TGTGCCACCCCCCTCACCTACGAGCAGTACTTC.

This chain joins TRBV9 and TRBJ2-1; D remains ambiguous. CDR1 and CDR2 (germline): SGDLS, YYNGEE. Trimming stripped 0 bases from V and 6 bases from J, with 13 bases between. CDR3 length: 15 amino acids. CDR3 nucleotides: TGTGCCAGCAGCGTAGAAGATTACGGACCCAATGAGCAGTTCTTC. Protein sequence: CASSVEDYGPNEQFF. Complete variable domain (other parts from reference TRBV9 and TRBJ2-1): DSGVTQTPKHLITATGQRVTLRCSPRSGDLSVYWYQQSLDQGLQFLIQYYNGEERAKGNILERFSAQQFPDLHSELNLSSLELGDSALYFCASSVEDYGPNEQFFGPGTRLTVL.